This entry lists 23 T cell receptor beta chains sequenced from one sample in a study of T cell changes during pregnancy in multiple sclerosis. Measured with immunoSEQ multiplex PCR; TCRdb has only the in-frame clones, and not every one. The data hold around 70,000 clones, with 92% observed a single time. The source material was peripheral blood, sampled after pregnancy. These receptor sequences come from a female donor with multiple sclerosis, enrolled in a pregnancy study.

The gene calls are TRBV6-5 and TRBJ1-1; 7 bases line up with TRBD1. This CDR3 has 13 amino acids. The germline CDR1 and CDR2 sequences are MNHEY and SVGAGI. Losses at the gene ends were 2 bases for V and 8 bases for J; bases not matched to a gene: 5. CDR3 nucleotides: TGTGCCAGCAGTTACCAGTCCAGGGGGGAAGCTTTCTTT. Its translation: CASSYQSRGEAFF.

This clone was observed once. The rearrangement joins TRBV5-1 to TRBJ1-1; D not certain. Germline assignment: CDR1 SGHRS and CDR2 YFSETQ. The CDR3 covers 13 residues. Between the trimmed V and J ends, which lost 0 bases and 2 bases, there was a span of 5 bases. Written as DNA, the CDR3 is TGCGCCAGCAGCTTGGGAGATAACACTGAAGCTTTCTTT. This translates into CASSLGDNTEAFF.

The chain is built from TRBV7-6 and TRBJ2-7, with 8 bases fitting TRBD2. The CDR3 has 16 residues. The V segment lost 1 base and the J segment 1 base; nucleotides outside the gene matches: 6. Per the germline V gene, CDR1 is SGHVS and CDR2 is FNYEAQ. The CDR3 spells CASSLEQLAGSYEQYF. In nucleotides, the CDR3 is TGTGCCAGCAGCTTAGAGCAGTTAGCGGGATCCTACGAGCAGTACTTC.

The chain recombines TRBV10-3 with TRBJ2-5; 12 nucleotides match TRBD2. V lost 4 bases, J lost 3 bases, and 3 bases stayed unmatched. This CDR3 is built from 15 residues. The V gene's germline CDR1 is ENHRY and CDR2 SYGVKD. The CDR3 sequence is CAISALAGGEETQYF. The CDR3 DNA reads as TGTGCCATCAGTGCCCTAGCGGGAGGGGAAGAGACCCAGTACTTC.

The chain carries TRBV5-1 and TRBJ2-5, with 8 nucleotides matching TRBD1. The CDR3 is 15 residues long. CDR1 and CDR2 from the germline V gene are SGHRS and YFSETQ. Losses at the gene ends were 3 bases for V and 2 bases for J; bases not matched to a gene: 6. The CDR3 spells CASSSHTGGQETQYF. The CDR3 DNA reads TGCGCCAGCAGCTCTCATACAGGGGGACAAGAGACCCAGTACTTC.

V gene TRBV11-2 combines with J gene TRBJ2-7; 13 bases are a match to TRBD2. This CDR3 spans 16 amino acids. Trimming took 1 base from V and 7 from J; bases not matched to a gene: 7. Germline CDR1 is SGHAT and CDR2 is FQNNGV. The CDR3 protein is CASSLGGLAGVGEQYF. Here the CDR3 DNA reads TGTGCCAGCAGCTTAGGTGGACTAGCGGGAGTTGGGGAGCAGTACTTC.

This clone was found once. The CDR3 loop reads CASSPGLAGGVGEQFF. The CDR3 DNA sequence: TGTGCCAGCAGCCCCGGACTAGCGGGGGGTGTCGGTGAGCAGTTCTTC. This chain links TRBV4-2 with TRBJ2-1; 14 bases map to TRBD2. The CDR3 spans 16 residues. The junction had 8 bases not matched to a gene; V was cut back by 4 bases and J by 9 bases. Germline V gene sequence: CDR1 LGHNA, CDR2 YNFKEQ.

J is TRBJ1-2 and V is TRBV11-1; no reliable D call. The CDR3 consists of 13 residues. CDR1 is SGHAT and CDR2 is FQDESV in the germline V gene (reference sequence). Trimming cost V 3 bases and J 3 bases, with 8 bases left between them. The CDR3 sequence: CASSLRRDYGYTF. As DNA, the CDR3 is TGTGCCAGCAGCTTGAGGAGGGACTATGGCTACACCTTC. The whole variable domain, filled in from reference TRBV11-1 and TRBJ1-2, reads EAEVAQSPRYKITEKSQAVAFWCDPISGHATLYWYRQILGQGPELLVQFQDESVVDDSQLPKDRFSAERLKGVDSTLKIQPAELGDSAMYLCASSLRRDYGYTFGSGTRLTVV.

The V and J genes are TRBV18 and TRBJ1-4; the D gene is possibly TRBD1 (6 bases). The CDR3 is made up of 16 amino acids. The germline CDR1 and CDR2 sequences are KGHSH and LQKENI. Trimming removed 5 bases at V and 4 bases at J, with 17 bases between. CDR3 DNA sequence: TGTGCCAGCTCAACGAATACAGGGCAGGGTAATGAAAAACTGTTTTTT. It translates to CASSTNTGQGNEKLFF.

The rearrangement links TRBV14 to TRBJ2-3; the match to TRBD1 covers 9 bases. The CDR3 has 15 residues. With V trimmed by 5 bases and J by 3 bases, 6 bases remained unmatched. Germline assignment: CDR1 SGHDN and CDR2 FVKESK. CDR3 region: CASSSDRGLTDTQYF. The CDR3 bases are TGTGCCAGCAGCTCCGACAGGGGGTTGACAGATACGCAGTATTTT. Together with reference TRBV14 and TRBJ2-3, the CDR3 gives the full variable domain: EAGVTQFPSHSVIEKGQTVTLRCDPISGHDNLYWYRRVMGKEIKFLLHFVKESKQDESGMPNNRFLAERTGGTYSTLKVQPAELEDSGVYFCASSSDRGLTDTQYFGPGTRLTVL.

The chain uses TRBV11-2 and TRBJ1-2; tentative D call: TRBD1 (6 bases). The CDR3 consists of 13 residues. V was trimmed by 3 bases and J by 4 bases, leaving 9 bases between them. From germline, CDR1 is SGHAT and CDR2 FQNNGV. This CDR3 reads CASSLGRGYGYTF. In DNA form, the CDR3 reads TGTGCCAGCAGCTTGGGCAGGGGCTATGGCTACACCTTC.

This chain joins TRBV18 and TRBJ1-1, with a weak D call TRBD1 (6 bases). The ends were cut back, 4 bases at V and 6 bases at J, with 18 bases in the middle. The CDR3 is 15 residues long. CDR1 KGHSH and CDR2 LQKENI come from the germline V gene. The DNA of the CDR3 is TGTGCCAGCTCACAAGACCCTTCAACAGGGTCTGAAGCTTTCTTT. Its translation: CASSQDPSTGSEAFF.

This clone has just one count. The V and J genes are TRBV9 and TRBJ1-3, with 9 nucleotides matching TRBD1. Germline V lookup: CDR1 SGDLS, CDR2 YYNGEE. The J segment lost 8 bases and the V segment lost 7 bases, leaving 7 bases of the junction unmatched. The CDR3 runs to 13 residues. The CDR3 here is CASGGTGLDTIYF. The CDR3 bases are TGTGCCAGCGGTGGGACAGGGCTAGACACCATATATTTT. Variable domain in full (rest from reference TRBV9 and TRBJ1-3): DSGVTQTPKHLITATGQRVTLRCSPRSGDLSVYWYQQSLDQGLQFLIQYYNGEERAKGNILERFSAQQFPDLHSELNLSSLELGDSALYFCASGGTGLDTIYFGEGSWLTVV.

The chain carries TRBV2 and TRBJ1-2, with 7 positions matching TRBD1. Germline CDR1 and CDR2: SNHLY and FYNNEI. Trimming took 6 bases from V and 3 from J; bases not matched to a gene: 4. CDR3 length: 13 residues. CDR3 DNA: TGTGCCAGCAGGGACGACAGGGACTATGGCTACACCTTC. Translating it yields CASRDDRDYGYTF. Combining the CDR3 with reference TRBV2 and TRBJ1-2 gives the whole variable domain EPEVTQTPSHQVTQMGQEVILRCVPISNHLYFYWYRQILGQKVEFLVSFYNNEISEKSEIFDDQFSVERPDGSNFTLKIRSTKLEDSAMYFCASRDDRDYGYTFGSGTRLTVV.

J is TRBJ2-2 and V is TRBV11-2, with 7 bases that match TRBD2. The ends lost 3 bases at V and 4 bases at J; junction bases unmatched: 14. The CDR3 totals 18 residues. CDR1 SGHAT and CDR2 FQNNGV come from the germline V gene. In DNA, the CDR3 is TGTGCCAGCAGCTTCGGAGTACTAGCGCGAGCGGGCACCGGGGAGCTGTTTTTT. This encodes CASSFGVLARAGTGELFF.

CDR3 nucleotide sequence: TGTGCCAGCAGACTGGCACAGCCCACCTACGAGCAGTACTTC. Translation: CASRLAQPTYEQYF. J is TRBJ2-7 and V is TRBV28; D ambiguous. V lost 6 bases to trimming and J lost 2 bases, with 14 bases between them. Germline CDR1 reads MDHEN; CDR2 reads SYDVKM. The CDR3 has 14 residues.

The chain joins TRBV10-3 to TRBJ2-1; possible D gene TRBD2, 5 bases. The CDR3 is 13 amino acids. The V gene's germline CDR1 is ENHRY and CDR2 SYGVKD. With 6 bases removed from V and 13 bases from J, the gap between germline ends came to 19 bases. The CDR3 nucleotides read TGTGCCATCAGGCGACCTGAGAGCGGAGCTCAGTTCTTC. Translation: CAIRRPESGAQFF.

The chain uses TRBV7-5 and TRBJ2-5; the D call in the table, TRBD1, was not verified against the DNA. TRBV7-5 is a known pseudogene. The length of the CDR3 is 16 residues. CDR3 bases: TGTGTCAGAAGCCCCCTTGGTAGGGGGCGGATGGAGACCCAGTACTTC. It yields the protein CVRSPLGRGRMETQYF.

This chain links TRBV14 with TRBJ2-6; TRBD1 might be the D (5 bases). Trimming shortened V by 0 bases and J by 4 bases, and 13 bases separated the two germline ends. The CDR3 totals 17 residues. Germline CDR1 is SGHDN and CDR2 is FVKESK. The DNA for the CDR3 is TGTGCCAGCAGCCAAGATCTCGGTCAGGGCGGGGCCAACGTCCTGACTTTC. It yields the protein CASSQDLGQGGANVLTF.

The chain carries TRBV18 and TRBJ1-5; no reliable D call. Germline V CDR1 and CDR2: KGHSH, LQKENI. V shed 5 bases and J shed 3 bases, with 8 bases lying between them. CDR3 length equals 13 residues. CDR3 DNA: TGTGCCAGCTCATGGGAGAACAATCAGCCCCAGCATTTT. Protein product: CASSWENNQPQHF. Variable domain in full (rest from reference TRBV18 and TRBJ1-5): NAGVMQNPRHLVRRRGQEARLRCSPMKGHSHVYWYRQLPEEGLKFMVYLQKENIIDESGMPKERFSAEFPKEGPSILRIQQVVRGDSAAYFCASSWENNQPQHFGDGTRLSIL.

This chain links TRBV6-5 with TRBJ1-2; D is possibly TRBD1 (5 bases). Trimming took off 6 bases at V and 2 bases at J, with 16 bases between the two ends. CDR3 size: 15 residues. In germline, CDR1 is MNHEY, CDR2 SVGAGI. The CDR3 loop reads CASRITGDQNYGYTF. CDR3 coding DNA: TGTGCCAGCAGAATCACAGGCGATCAAAACTATGGCTACACCTTC.

V is TRBV29-1 and J is TRBJ1-1, with 10 bases lining up with TRBD1. Germline V gene sequence: CDR1 SQVTM, CDR2 ANQGSEA. V shed 7 bases and J 5 bases; nucleotides not matched to a gene: 7. The CDR3 length is 13 residues. The CDR3 coding sequence is TGCAGCGCCCGCGACAGGGGGCGGACTGAAGCTTTCTTT. Translation: CSARDRGRTEAFF.

CDR3 protein: CSADKESGMGTDTQYF. The DNA for the CDR3 is TGCAGCGCAGATAAAGAATCGGGAATGGGCACAGATACGCAGTATTTT. V and J are TRBV29-1 and TRBJ2-3, with D maybe TRBD2 (5 bases). The CDR3 extends over 16 amino acids. Germline CDR1 and CDR2: SQVTM and ANQGSEA. V lost 7 bases to trimming and J lost 1 base, with 21 bases between them.